Here is one T cell receptor (beta chain) with its context. This specimen belongs to a study of blood T cell repertoires in COVID-19. Whole-study context: COVID-19 samples from acute and convalescent phases originated in the United States, Italy and Spain. In each case, the material was cDNA or gDNA derived from T cells, B-cell-depleted T cells, or PBMCs.

Per the authors' pipeline: Amplification of reference gene primers provided the estimated nucleated cell counts. TCRdb's table, derived via immunoSEQ multiplex PCR, lists solely in-frame clones and lacks some. Clone size and V and J calls were adopted from that table, with D and trimming inferred from the DNA. The top ten clones hold about 12% of a sample with tens of thousands of clones, about 81% of them seen once. The CDR3 has 15 residues. Deletions cut 0 bases from V and 4 bases from J, with 12 bases between. CDR1 LNHDA and CDR2 SQIVND come from the germline V gene (reference sequence). Sequencing input: peripheral blood. V and J are TRBV19 and TRBJ1-1, with D maybe TRBD1 (6 bases). The TCR sequence derives from a human donor in a cohort sampled during active COVID-19. CDR3 residues: CASSIDRRGGTEAFF. The CDR3 DNA reads as TGTGCCAGTAGTATAGATCGCCGAGGGGGCACTGAAGCTTTCTTT.